These 19 T cell receptor beta chains came from one sample sequenced in a study of blood T cell repertoires in COVID-19. Data came from immunoSEQ multiplex PCR; TCRdb stores just in-frame clones and leaves some out. This table holds about 340,000 clones, 83% found once. What was sequenced was peripheral blood. These receptor sequences come from a man under 40 with active or convalescent COVID-19.

The rearrangement links TRBV7-2 to TRBJ2-2; D is unresolved. V lost 2 bases and J lost 0, with 7 bases in between. The CDR3 has 15 amino acids. Germline lookup yields CDR1 SGHTA and CDR2 FQGNSA. The CDR3 sequence: CASSLLRSNTGELFF. In DNA form, the CDR3 reads TGTGCCAGCAGCTTACTTCGGTCGAACACCGGGGAGCTGTTTTTT.

V usage is TRBV7-2 and J usage is TRBJ1-5; TRBD1 matches at 8 bases. Trimming took 5 bases from V and 4 from J; bases not matched to a gene: 4. From germline, CDR1 is SGHTA and CDR2 FQGNSA. This CDR3 spans 14 amino acids. The CDR3 here is CASSRTGRNQPQHF. The CDR3 bases are TGTGCCAGCAGCCGGACAGGGAGGAATCAGCCCCAGCATTTT.

The chain employs TRBV5-1 and TRBJ2-3; D ambiguous. Germline assignment: CDR1 SGHRS and CDR2 YFSETQ. Trimming cost V 4 bases and J 4 bases, with 7 bases left between them. This CDR3 is 12 amino acids long. CDR3 DNA sequence: TGCGCCAGCAGCCCCCGGGCAGATACGCAGTATTTT. Translation gives CASSPRADTQYF.

The chain recombines TRBV7-9 with TRBJ1-6; TRBD1 agrees at 7 bases. V trimming: 4 bases; J trimming: 6 bases; junction bases outside the gene matches: 3. Germline CDR1 is SEHNR and CDR2 is FQNEAQ (reference sequence). The CDR3 covers 14 residues. CDR3 region: CASSSPGGNSPLHF. DNA for the CDR3: TGTGCCAGCAGCTCACCAGGGGGTAATTCACCCCTCCACTTT.

This chain uses TRBV7-6 with TRBJ2-3; TRBD1 aligns across 9 bases. This CDR3 is 15 amino acids long. CDR1 is SGHVS and CDR2 is FNYEAQ in the germline V gene. With 4 bases clipped from V and 4 bases from J, the junction kept 6 bases outside the gene matches. The CDR3 DNA reads TGTGCCAGCAGCTGGACAGGGGAAGGGGCAGATACGCAGTATTTT. This codes for CASSWTGEGADTQYF.

The CDR3 is CASSSGTGASEAFF. The CDR3 DNA reads as TGTGCCAGTAGTTCGGGGACAGGGGCTTCCGAAGCTTTCTTT. The chain links TRBV19 to TRBJ1-1; 10 bases align to TRBD1. V was clipped by 5 bases and J by 8 bases; unmatched bases: 8. The CDR3 runs 14 residues. From germline, CDR1 is LNHDA and CDR2 SQIVND (reference sequence).

The J gene is TRBJ1-6, the V gene TRBV10-3; D remains unclear. The V gene lost 3 bases and the J gene lost 9 bases, with 9 bases spanning the gap. This CDR3 region has 13 residues. Germline V gives CDR1 ENHRY, CDR2 SYGVKD. The CDR3 bases are TGTGCCATCAGTGATATGGGGAGTTCACCCCTCCACTTT. This codes for CAISDMGSSPLHF.

Only a few counts were recorded for this clone. The CDR3 region is CASSQTATNEKLFF. For the CDR3, the DNA is TGTGCCAGCAGCCAGACAGCAACTAATGAAAAACTGTTTTTT. The genes are TRBV7-9 and TRBJ1-4, with D possibly matching TRBD1 (5 bases). CDR1 and CDR2 from the germline V gene are SEHNR and FQNEAQ (reference sequence). The CDR3 is made up of 14 amino acids. V dropped 5 bases and J dropped 0 bases, with 7 bases sitting between them.

The rearrangement links TRBV3-1 (or the pseudogene TRBV3-2) to TRBJ2-7; D call uncertain. Trimming pared 3 bases from V and 0 bases from J, leaving 6 bases between. The length of the CDR3 is 13 residues. Germline CDR1 LGHDT, CDR2 YNNKEL (reference sequence). CDR3 DNA: TGTGCCAGCAGCCACCCGAGCTCCTACGAGCAGTACTTC. It encodes CASSHPSSYEQYF.

The chain combines TRBV2 with TRBJ2-3; tentatively, D is TRBD2 (7 bases). Deletions cut 11 bases from V and 4 bases from J, with 22 bases between. The germline CDR1 and CDR2 sequences are SNHLY and FYNNEI. There are 15 residues in the CDR3. The CDR3 loop reads CAGSGGPILSDTQYF. The CDR3 DNA sequence: TGTGCCGGGTCCGGGGGGCCAATCCTTTCAGATACGCAGTATTTT.

This sequence joins TRBV1 and TRBJ1-4. TRBV1 is described as a pseudogene. CDR3 length equals 16 residues. CDR3: CTSSQGLPTARQKLFF. The DNA for the CDR3 is TGCACCAGCAGCCAAGGTTTACCTACTGCTAGGCAAAAACTGTTTTTT.

The rearrangement joins TRBV7-2 to TRBJ2-1; no clear D. V lost 1 base and J lost 5, with 9 bases in between. CDR3 length: 14 amino acids. CDR1 and CDR2 (germline): SGHTA, FQGNSA. The CDR3 sequence: CASSLGRSNNEQFF. The CDR3 DNA reads TGTGCCAGCAGCTTAGGGCGGTCCAACAATGAGCAGTTCTTC.

CDR3 protein: CASSRQGWDSPLHF. The CDR3 DNA follows: TGTGCCAGCAGTCGGCAGGGTTGGGATTCACCCCTCCACTTT. V usage is TRBV2 and J usage is TRBJ1-6; perhaps TRBD1 as D (5 bases). V shed 5 bases and J shed 8 bases, with 13 bases lying between them. This CDR3 is built from 14 residues. From germline, CDR1 is SNHLY and CDR2 FYNNEI.

This rearrangement joins TRBV6-5 to TRBJ1-6; 7 nucleotides match TRBD1. Losses at the gene ends were 7 bases for V and 11 bases for J; bases not matched to a gene: 8. CDR1 and CDR2 (germline): MNHEY, SVGAGI. The CDR3 sequence is 13 residues long. The CDR3 protein is CASNLGGDPPLHF. CDR3 DNA: TGTGCCAGCAATTTAGGGGGCGATCCACCCCTCCACTTT.

V is TRBV28 and J is TRBJ2-5, with D perhaps TRBD2 (5 bases). The germline CDR1 and CDR2 sequences are MDHEN and SYDVKM. The CDR3 runs to 17 residues. V was shortened by 6 bases and J by 2 bases, with 22 bases between the two germline ends. CDR3 sequence: CASSSFWGEGLQETQYF. The CDR3 region has the DNA TGTGCCAGCAGCTCCTTTTGGGGAGAGGGTTTACAAGAGACCCAGTACTTC.

The chain has TRBV7-2 and TRBJ2-7; no reliable D call. This CDR3 region has 15 residues. Trimming pared 4 bases from V and 3 bases from J, leaving 16 bases between. Germline CDR1 reads SGHTA; CDR2 reads FQGNSA. The CDR3 DNA is TGTGCCAGCAGCTCCCCCACCGACTGGATCTACGAGCAGTACTTC. It codes for CASSSPTDWIYEQYF.

The J gene is TRBJ2-5, the V gene TRBV3-1 (or the pseudogene TRBV3-2); 14 bases are shared with TRBD2. This CDR3 has 21 amino acids. Unmatched junction bases numbered 17, after V lost 3 bases and J lost 2 bases. Looked up from germline, CDR1 is LGHDT and CDR2 is YNNKEL (reference sequence). In nucleotides, the CDR3 is TGTGCCAGCAGCCAGACCCACGGGACTAGCGGGGGATTTGGGCTTCAAGAGACCCAGTACTTC. It is translated as CASSQTHGTSGGFGLQETQYF.

The chain's CDR3 is CAISGDSGETQYF. The CDR3, as DNA: TGTGCCATCAGTGGCGACTCGGGTGAGACCCAGTACTTC. This chain connects TRBV10-3 to TRBJ2-5; D ambiguous. CDR3 length: 13 residues. The ends were cut back, 4 bases at V and 5 bases at J, with 11 bases in the middle. From germline, CDR1 is ENHRY and CDR2 SYGVKD.

This rearrangement joins TRBV19 to TRBJ1-1; D might be TRBD1 (5 bases). V lost 7 bases, J lost 11 bases, and 14 bases lay in between. Germline CDR1 LNHDA, CDR2 SQIVND (reference sequence). This CDR3 spans 11 amino acids. This CDR3 is CASTFSGRAFF. DNA of the CDR3: TGTGCCAGTACCTTTTCAGGGCGGGCTTTCTTT.